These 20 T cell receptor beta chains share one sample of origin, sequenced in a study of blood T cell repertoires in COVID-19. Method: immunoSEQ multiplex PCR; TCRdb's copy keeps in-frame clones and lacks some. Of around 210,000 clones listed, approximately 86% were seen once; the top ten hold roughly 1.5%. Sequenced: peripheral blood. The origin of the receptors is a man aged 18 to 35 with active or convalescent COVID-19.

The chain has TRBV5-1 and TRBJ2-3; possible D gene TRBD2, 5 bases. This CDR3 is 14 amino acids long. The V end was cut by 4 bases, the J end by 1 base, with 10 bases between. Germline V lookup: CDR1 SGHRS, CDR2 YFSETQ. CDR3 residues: CASSDGLGTDTQYF. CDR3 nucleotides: TGCGCCAGCAGCGACGGACTTGGCACAGATACGCAGTATTTT.

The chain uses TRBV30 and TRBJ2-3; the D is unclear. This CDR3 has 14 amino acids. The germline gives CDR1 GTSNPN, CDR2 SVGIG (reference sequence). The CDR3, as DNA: TGTACCCTACTTGCGGCCCTTCCCACAGATACGCAGTATTTT. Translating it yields CTLLAALPTDTQYF.

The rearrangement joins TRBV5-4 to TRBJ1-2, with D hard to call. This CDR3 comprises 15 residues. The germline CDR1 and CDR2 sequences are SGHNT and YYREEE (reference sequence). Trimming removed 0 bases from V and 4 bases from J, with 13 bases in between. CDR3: CASSLGGSPVYGYTF. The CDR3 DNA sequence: TGTGCCAGCAGCTTGGGAGGGTCGCCCGTCTATGGCTACACCTTC.

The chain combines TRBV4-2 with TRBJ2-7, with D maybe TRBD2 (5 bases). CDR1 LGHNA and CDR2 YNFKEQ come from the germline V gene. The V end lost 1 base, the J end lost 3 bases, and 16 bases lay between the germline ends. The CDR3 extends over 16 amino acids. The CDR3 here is CASSQGLTPEIYEQYF. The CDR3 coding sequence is TGTGCCAGCAGCCAAGGACTAACACCCGAGATCTACGAGCAGTACTTC.

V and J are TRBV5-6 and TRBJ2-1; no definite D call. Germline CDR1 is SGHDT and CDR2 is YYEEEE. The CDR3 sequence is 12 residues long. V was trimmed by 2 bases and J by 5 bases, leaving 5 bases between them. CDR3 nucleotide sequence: TGTGCCAGCAGCTTCGAGGACAATGAGCAGTTCTTC. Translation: CASSFEDNEQFF. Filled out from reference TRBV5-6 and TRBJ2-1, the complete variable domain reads DAGVTQSPTHLIKTRGQQVTLRCSPKSGHDTVSWYQQALGQGPQFIFQYYEEEERQRGNFPDRFSGHQFPNYSSELNVNALLLGDSALYLCASSFEDNEQFFGPGTRLTVL.

CDR3 nucleotide sequence: TGTGCCAGCAGCCAAGAAGTGGCTCTCTACAATGAGCAGTTCTTC. Amino acid sequence: CASSQEVALYNEQFF. The chain links TRBV3-1 (or the pseudogene TRBV3-2) to TRBJ2-1; D unclear. The V end was cut by 0 bases, the J end by 3 bases, with 9 bases between. CDR1 and CDR2 from the germline V gene are LGHDT and YNNKEL (reference sequence). The CDR3 totals 15 residues.

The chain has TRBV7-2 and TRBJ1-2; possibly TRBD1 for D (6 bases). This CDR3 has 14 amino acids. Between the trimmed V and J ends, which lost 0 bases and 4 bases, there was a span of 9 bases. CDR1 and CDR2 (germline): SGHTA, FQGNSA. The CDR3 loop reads CASSLAQGSYGYTF. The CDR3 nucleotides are TGTGCCAGCAGCTTAGCGCAGGGGAGCTATGGCTACACCTTC.

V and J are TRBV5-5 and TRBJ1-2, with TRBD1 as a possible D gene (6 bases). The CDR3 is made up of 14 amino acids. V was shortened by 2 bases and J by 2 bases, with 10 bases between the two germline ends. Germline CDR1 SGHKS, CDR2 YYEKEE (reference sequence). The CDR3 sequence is CASSFWTDNYGYTF. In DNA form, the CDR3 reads TGTGCCAGCAGCTTCTGGACAGACAACTATGGCTACACCTTC.

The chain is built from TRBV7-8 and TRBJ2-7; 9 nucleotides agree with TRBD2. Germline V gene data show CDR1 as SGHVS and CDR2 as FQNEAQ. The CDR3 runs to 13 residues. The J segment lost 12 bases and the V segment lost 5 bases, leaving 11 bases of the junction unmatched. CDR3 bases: TGTGCCAGCAGCCCGACCGACCGACTAGCGGTGTACTTC. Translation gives CASSPTDRLAVYF.

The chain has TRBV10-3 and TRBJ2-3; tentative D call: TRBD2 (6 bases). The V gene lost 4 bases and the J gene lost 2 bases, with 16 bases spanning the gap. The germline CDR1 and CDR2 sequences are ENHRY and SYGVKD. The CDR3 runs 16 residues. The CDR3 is CAISGRGGGTTDTQYF. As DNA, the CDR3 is TGTGCCATCAGTGGACGCGGTGGCGGGACCACAGATACGCAGTATTTT.

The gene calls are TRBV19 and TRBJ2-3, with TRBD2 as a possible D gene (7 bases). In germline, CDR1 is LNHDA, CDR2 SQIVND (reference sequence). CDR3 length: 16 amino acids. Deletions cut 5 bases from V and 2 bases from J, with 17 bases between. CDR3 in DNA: TGTGCCAGTAGTTATGAGGGGAGGGGGAACACAGATACGCAGTATTTT. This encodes CASSYEGRGNTDTQYF.

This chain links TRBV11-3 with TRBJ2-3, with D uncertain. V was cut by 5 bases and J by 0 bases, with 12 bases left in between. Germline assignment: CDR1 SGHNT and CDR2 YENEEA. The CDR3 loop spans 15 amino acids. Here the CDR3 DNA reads TGTGCCAGCAGCCCGAACTACCTTAGCACAGATACGCAGTATTTT. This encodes CASSPNYLSTDTQYF.

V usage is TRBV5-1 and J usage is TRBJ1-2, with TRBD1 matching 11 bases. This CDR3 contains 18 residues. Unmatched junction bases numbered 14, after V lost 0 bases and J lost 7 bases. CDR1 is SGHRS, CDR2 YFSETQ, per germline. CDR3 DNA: TGCGCCAGCAGCTTGGACCTGGGACAGGGGGGCTCCGGGGTTGGCTACACCTTC. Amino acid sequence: CASSLDLGQGGSGVGYTF.

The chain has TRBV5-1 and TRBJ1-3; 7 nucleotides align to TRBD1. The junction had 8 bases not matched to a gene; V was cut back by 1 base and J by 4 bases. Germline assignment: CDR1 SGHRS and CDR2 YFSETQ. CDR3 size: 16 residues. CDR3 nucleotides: TGCGCCAGCAGCTTGTCGGGCGAGGGGGCCGGAAACACCATATATTTT. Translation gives CASSLSGEGAGNTIYF.

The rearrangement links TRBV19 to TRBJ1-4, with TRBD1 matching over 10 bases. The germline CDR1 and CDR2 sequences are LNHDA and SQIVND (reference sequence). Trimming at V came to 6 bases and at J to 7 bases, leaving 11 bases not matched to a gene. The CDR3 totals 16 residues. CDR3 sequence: CASRVQLGQGVEKLFF. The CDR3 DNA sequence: TGTGCCAGTAGGGTCCAACTCGGACAGGGGGTTGAAAAACTGTTTTTT. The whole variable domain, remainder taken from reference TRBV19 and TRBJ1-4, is DGGITQSPKYLFRKEGQNVTLSCEQNLNHDAMYWYRQDPGQGLRLIYYSQIVNDFQKGDIAEGYSVSREKKESFPLTVTSAQKNPTAFYLCASRVQLGQGVEKLFFGSGTQLSVL.

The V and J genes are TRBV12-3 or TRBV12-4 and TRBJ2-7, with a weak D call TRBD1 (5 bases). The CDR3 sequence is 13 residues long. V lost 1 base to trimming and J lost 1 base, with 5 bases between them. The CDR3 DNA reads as TGTGCCAGCAGTTTAGGACAGTCCTACGAGCAGTACTTC. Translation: CASSLGQSYEQYF.

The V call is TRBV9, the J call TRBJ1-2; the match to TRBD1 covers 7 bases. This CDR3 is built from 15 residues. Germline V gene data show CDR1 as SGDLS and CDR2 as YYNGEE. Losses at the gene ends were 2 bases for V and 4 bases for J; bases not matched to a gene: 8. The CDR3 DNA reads TGTGCCAGCAGCGTCTCGACGGGACAGCCCTATGGCTACACCTTC. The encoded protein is CASSVSTGQPYGYTF.

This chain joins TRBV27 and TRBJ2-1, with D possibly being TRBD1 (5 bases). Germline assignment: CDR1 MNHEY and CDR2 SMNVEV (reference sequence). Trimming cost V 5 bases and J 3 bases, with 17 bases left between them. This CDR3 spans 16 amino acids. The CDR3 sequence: CASSPLTVHNYNEQFF. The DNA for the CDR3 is TGTGCCAGCAGTCCATTGACAGTGCACAACTACAATGAGCAGTTCTTC.

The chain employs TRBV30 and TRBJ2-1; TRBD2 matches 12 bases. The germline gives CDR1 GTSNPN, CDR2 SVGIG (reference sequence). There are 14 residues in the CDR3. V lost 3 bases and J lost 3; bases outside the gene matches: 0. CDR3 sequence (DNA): TGTGCCTGGAGGACTAGCGGGAGCTACAATGAGCAGTTCTTC. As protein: CAWRTSGSYNEQFF.

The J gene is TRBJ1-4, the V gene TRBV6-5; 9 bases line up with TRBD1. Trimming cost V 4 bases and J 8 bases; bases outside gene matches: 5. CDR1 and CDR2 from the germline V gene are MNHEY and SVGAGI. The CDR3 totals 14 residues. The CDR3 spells CASSSMTGGEKLFF. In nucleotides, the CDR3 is TGTGCCAGCAGTTCGATGACAGGGGGGGAAAAACTGTTTTTT.